These 28 T cell receptor beta chains share one sample of origin, sequenced in a study of blood T cell repertoires in COVID-19. Using immunoSEQ multiplex PCR, the repertoire was profiled, and TCRdb retains in-frame clones only, with some absent. The table lists about 140,000 clones, around 87% of them singletons. The sample was peripheral blood. The receptors stem from a man aged 50 to 60 who had recovered from COVID-19.

V and J are TRBV7-9 and TRBJ2-5, with 7 bases aligning to TRBD2. CDR1 is SEHNR, CDR2 FQNEAQ, per germline (reference sequence). The V and J ends lost 5 bases and 1 base, in that order; junction bases with no gene match: 7. The CDR3 runs to 15 residues. DNA for the CDR3: TGTGCCAGCAGCCTCGAGCGGGGCGGCCAAGAGACCCAGTACTTC. Residues: CASSLERGGQETQYF. Together with reference TRBV7-9 and TRBJ2-5, the CDR3 gives the full variable domain: DTGVSQNPRHKITKRGQNVTFRCDPISEHNRLYWYRQTLGQGPEFLTYFQNEAQLEKSRLLSDRFSAERPKGSFSTLEIQRTEQGDSAMYLCASSLERGGQETQYFGPGTRLLVL.

This chain uses TRBV30 with TRBJ1-6, with D perhaps matching TRBD1 (6 bases). The V end was cut by 4 bases, the J end by 0 bases, with 16 bases between. Looked up from germline, CDR1 is GTSNPN and CDR2 is SVGIG (reference sequence). The CDR3 is 17 residues long. The CDR3, as DNA: TGTGCCTGGACCTGGTCGGGGGGCGGCTCCTATAATTCACCCCTCCACTTT. This sequence encodes CAWTWSGGGSYNSPLHF.

The genes are TRBV19 and TRBJ2-7; the D gene is possibly TRBD1 (6 bases). CDR3 length equals 16 residues. V lost 5 bases to trimming and J lost 3 bases, with 20 bases between them. Germline CDR1 and CDR2: LNHDA and SQIVND (reference sequence). CDR3 in DNA: TGTGCCAGTAGTGTATCCGGGACATCACTCTACTACGAGCAGTACTTC. Residues: CASSVSGTSLYYEQYF. Full variable domain (remainder filled in from reference TRBV19 and TRBJ2-7): DGGITQSPKYLFRKEGQNVTLSCEQNLNHDAMYWYRQDPGQGLRLIYYSQIVNDFQKGDIAEGYSVSREKKESFPLTVTSAQKNPTAFYLCASSVSGTSLYYEQYFGPGTRLTVT.

The CDR3 DNA is TGTGCCAGCAGTGGTATCTACCGCCTCGGGGGCTACACCTTC. Protein: CASSGIYRLGGYTF. The chain combines TRBV2 with TRBJ1-2; D call uncertain. Trimming removed 4 bases from V and 8 bases from J, with 17 bases in between. Germline assignment: CDR1 SNHLY and CDR2 FYNNEI. The CDR3 loop spans 14 amino acids.

The chain joins TRBV13 to TRBJ2-7, with 9 bases fitting TRBD1. J gave up 3 bases and V 5 bases, and 2 bases lay outside the gene matches. This CDR3 has 13 residues. Germline V lookup: CDR1 PRHDT, CDR2 FYEKMQ (reference sequence). The CDR3: CASSAGQGYEQYF. CDR3 DNA: TGTGCCAGCAGCGCGGGACAGGGCTACGAGCAGTACTTC.

This clone occurred a few times. V gene TRBV1 combines with J gene TRBJ2-7; the table gives TRBD1 as D, unverified against the DNA. TRBV1 is shown as a pseudogene. The CDR3 is 14 residues long. The CDR3 spells CTSSQVGQSYEQYF. The CDR3 DNA sequence: TGCACCAGCAGCCAAGTCGGACAGTCTTACGAGCAGTACTTC.

The genes are TRBV2 and TRBJ1-2; 10 bases map to TRBD1. J gave up 3 bases and V 6 bases, and 4 bases lay outside the gene matches. The length of the CDR3 is 14 residues. Looked up from germline, CDR1 is SNHLY and CDR2 is FYNNEI. The CDR3 bases are TGTGCCAGCAGCCCCGGGACAGGGGACTATGGCTACACCTTC. Its translation is CASSPGTGDYGYTF.

The V and J genes are TRBV7-6 and TRBJ2-4; the D gene is possibly TRBD2 (6 bases). The CDR3 has 13 residues. Germline V gene sequence: CDR1 SGHVS, CDR2 FNYEAQ. V was pared by 5 bases and J by 9 bases, with 14 bases between. Here the CDR3 DNA reads TGTGCCAGCAGCCCGGGGGAGAGTGGCATTCAGTACTTC. Translated, it gives CASSPGESGIQYF.

The gene calls are TRBV2 and TRBJ2-3; 7 bases fit TRBD1. The V and J ends lost 5 bases and 3 bases, in that order; junction bases with no gene match: 5. The germline V gene has CDR1 SNHLY and CDR2 FYNNEI. The CDR3 is made up of 14 amino acids. The CDR3 coding sequence is TGTGCCAGCAGTCGGGACAGAGGGACAGATACGCAGTATTTT. Amino acid sequence: CASSRDRGTDTQYF.

This chain uses TRBV1 with TRBJ2-1; the listed D gene, TRBD2, was not tested against the DNA. TRBV1 is shown as a pseudogene. The CDR3 is 13 amino acids. The CDR3 DNA is TGCACCAGCAGCCAAGATGAAAGAGCACCACAGTTCTTC. This translates into CTSSQDERAPQFF.

J is TRBJ2-2 and V is TRBV24-1, with TRBD2 as a possible D gene (5 bases). Germline assignment: CDR1 KGHDR and CDR2 SFDVKD. This CDR3 is built from 15 residues. V gave up 3 bases and J gave up 4 bases, with 11 bases separating them. CDR3 amino acids: CATSDPAGGTGELFF. CDR3 sequence (DNA): TGTGCCACCAGTGATCCTGCGGGTGGCACCGGGGAGCTGTTTTTT.

This CDR3 is CASSVAGAGGNSDTQYF. The CDR3 coding sequence is TGTGCCAGCAGCGTAGCTGGGGCAGGGGGTAATTCAGATACGCAGTATTTT. The chain is built from TRBV9 and TRBJ2-3, with 7 bases lining up with TRBD1. Germline V lookup: CDR1 SGDLS, CDR2 YYNGEE. There are 17 residues in the CDR3. J was trimmed by 4 bases and V by 0 bases; bases with no gene match: 11.

The rearrangement uses TRBV14 and TRBJ1-3; D unresolved. Trimming removed 1 base from V and 0 bases from J, with 7 bases in between. The CDR3 is made up of 15 amino acids. Germline CDR1 reads SGHDN; CDR2 reads FVKESK. For the CDR3, the DNA is TGTGCCAGCAGCCAAGTACTGAGCTCTGGAAACACCATATATTTT. Translating it yields CASSQVLSSGNTIYF.

This chain uses TRBV19 with TRBJ2-2; D call uncertain. The V and J ends lost 0 bases and 5 bases respectively, with 7 bases between them. The CDR3 loop spans 14 amino acids. Germline lookup yields CDR1 LNHDA and CDR2 SQIVND (reference sequence). This CDR3 is CASSIDGSTGELFF. Here the CDR3 DNA reads TGTGCCAGTAGTATAGACGGGTCTACCGGGGAGCTGTTTTTT.

The J gene is TRBJ1-1, the V gene TRBV11-3; 7 bases match TRBD1. The CDR3 has 15 residues. Germline V gene lookup returns CDR1 SGHNT and CDR2 YENEEA. V lost 6 bases, J lost 0 bases, and 7 bases stayed unmatched. Here the CDR3 DNA reads TGTGCCAGCAGTCCCCCTGGACAGGTGAACACTGAAGCTTTCTTT. It codes for CASSPPGQVNTEAFF. The full variable domain, rest sourced from reference TRBV11-3 and TRBJ1-1, is EAGVVQSPRYKIIEKKQPVAFWCNPISGHNTLYWYLQNLGQGPELLIRYENEEAVDDSQLPKDRFSAERLKGVDSTLKIQPAELGDSAVYLCASSPPGQVNTEAFFGQGTRLTVV.

The chain employs TRBV13 and TRBJ1-6, with D tentatively TRBD1 (5 bases). The V and J ends lost 5 bases and 0 bases respectively, with 23 bases between them. Germline CDR1 and CDR2: PRHDT and FYEKMQ (reference sequence). CDR3 size: 20 residues. The DNA for the CDR3 is TGTGCCAGCAGCGACCGGGCCGGGCAGGGCGGAAGCTCCTATAATTCACCCCTCCACTTT. It specifies CASSDRAGQGGSSYNSPLHF. The full variable domain, its missing parts supplied by reference TRBV13 and TRBJ1-6, is AAGVIQSPRHLIKEKRETATLKCYPIPRHDTVYWYQQGPGQDPQFLISFYEKMQSDKGSIPDRFSAQQFSDYHSELNMSSLELGDSALYFCASSDRAGQGGSSYNSPLHFGNGTRLTVT.

This sequence joins TRBV7-2 and TRBJ2-7, with D tentatively TRBD1 (6 bases). Germline CDR1 is SGHTA and CDR2 is FQGNSA. CDR3 length: 16 residues. The V end lost 0 bases, the J end lost 2 bases, and 14 bases lay between the germline ends. Here the CDR3 DNA reads TGTGCCAGCAGCTTAGCGTTCTTACAGGGAGCCTACGAGCAGTACTTC. It yields the protein CASSLAFLQGAYEQYF. The complete variable domain, with remaining parts taken from reference TRBV7-2 and TRBJ2-7, reads GAGVSQSPSNKVTEKGKDVELRCDPISGHTALYWYRQSLGQGLEFLIYFQGNSAPDKSGLPSDRFSAERTGGSVSTLTIQRTQQEDSAVYLCASSLAFLQGAYEQYFGPGTRLTVT.

This CDR3 is CASSYTYRLDTEAFF. Written as DNA, the CDR3 is TGTGCCAGCAGTTACACTTATCGTTTGGACACTGAAGCTTTCTTT. The chain is built from TRBV6-2 or TRBV6-3 and TRBJ1-1; no clear D. The CDR3 has 15 amino acids. The V end lost 2 bases, the J end lost 3 bases, and 13 bases lay between the germline ends. Looked up from germline, CDR1 is MNHEY and CDR2 is SVGEGT.

The J gene is TRBJ1-1, the V gene TRBV11-2, with D possibly TRBD1 on 6 matching bases. Germline CDR1 and CDR2: SGHAT and FQNNGV. Trimming left V 4 bases short and J 0 bases short, with 15 bases between. This CDR3 is 16 amino acids long. Here the CDR3 reads CASSSSPGQMNTEAFF. In DNA, the CDR3 is TGTGCCAGCAGCTCTTCCCCGGGACAAATGAACACTGAAGCTTTCTTT.

The chain uses TRBV6-5 and TRBJ1-2; D not certain. The CDR3 has 13 residues. The V and J ends lost 4 bases and 4 bases respectively, with 10 bases between them. Germline-derived CDR1 and CDR2 are MNHEY and SVGAGI. The CDR3 DNA follows: TGTGCCAGCAGTTTTGGCAATTCCTATGGCTACACCTTC. Its translation is CASSFGNSYGYTF.

Concerning this clone: The sample carries other DNA sequences with the same CDR3. The chain is built from TRBV7-9 and TRBJ1-1, with a possible D match to TRBD1 (5 bases). The CDR3 runs to 14 residues. V was trimmed by 1 base and J by 1 base, leaving 7 bases between them. Germline V gene data show CDR1 as SEHNR and CDR2 as FQNEAQ (reference sequence). The CDR3 DNA reads as TGTGCCAGCAGCTTAGGGCAGGGGAACACTGAAGCTTTCTTT. Protein: CASSLGQGNTEAFF.

The chain employs TRBV7-2 and TRBJ2-1; TRBD2 matches at 12 bases. The CDR3 has 16 amino acids. CDR1 SGHTA and CDR2 FQGNSA come from the germline V gene. V lost 5 bases and J lost 5; bases outside the gene matches: 7. The CDR3, as DNA: TGTGCCAGCAGCCCGAGACTAGCGGGAGTGAACAATGAGCAGTTCTTC. This sequence encodes CASSPRLAGVNNEQFF.

The CDR3 DNA is TGTGCCAGCAGCCCAGGGGATGGGGAGCTGTTTTTT. Translated: CASSPGDGELFF. The chain links TRBV5-6 to TRBJ2-2; possible D gene TRBD1, 6 bases. CDR1 is SGHDT, CDR2 YYEEEE, per germline. The V end was cut by 4 bases, the J end by 8 bases, with 9 bases between. The CDR3 runs to 12 residues.

The genes are TRBV5-5 and TRBJ2-1, with D maybe TRBD2 (6 bases). The CDR3 has 16 residues. Trimming removed 1 base at V and 5 bases at J, with 16 bases between. Per germline, CDR1 SGHKS and CDR2 YYEKEE (reference sequence). The CDR3 sequence: CASSLSPGVSDNEQFF. The DNA for the CDR3 is TGTGCCAGCAGCTTGTCACCGGGGGTCTCGGACAATGAGCAGTTCTTC.

A few counts support this clone. The J gene is TRBJ2-7, the V gene TRBV10-2; the D gene is possibly TRBD2 (5 bases). CDR3 length equals 13 residues. Between the trimmed V and J ends, which lost 3 bases and 2 bases, there was a span of 8 bases. The germline gives CDR1 WSHSY, CDR2 SAAADI. The CDR3 DNA is TGCGCCAGCAGTGAAAACGGGGCCTACGAGCAGTACTTC. It codes for CASSENGAYEQYF.

The chain couples TRBV5-1 to TRBJ2-7; D might be TRBD2 (6 bases). The CDR3 spans 14 residues. V lost 4 bases, J lost 6 bases, and 17 bases lay in between. Germline V gene data show CDR1 as SGHRS and CDR2 as YFSETQ. The CDR3 region has the DNA TGCGCCAGCAGCATAGGACTAACACCTGGCGAGCAGTACTTC. It is translated as CASSIGLTPGEQYF.

The chain links TRBV6-4 to TRBJ1-6; D unresolved. Per germline, CDR1 MRHNA and CDR2 SNTAGT. The CDR3 covers 13 residues. The germline V and J ends were trimmed by 4 bases and 7 bases, with 8 bases remaining between them. CDR3 sequence reads: CASSVESNSPLHF. The CDR3 coding sequence is TGTGCCAGCAGTGTCGAGAGCAATTCACCCCTCCACTTT.

The chain joins TRBV7-8 to TRBJ1-2, with 8 nucleotides matching TRBD1. V shed 5 bases, J shed 7 bases, and the junction held 15 bases outside the gene matches. Germline V gene sequence: CDR1 SGHVS, CDR2 FQNEAQ. The length of the CDR3 is 16 residues. The CDR3 coding sequence is TGTGCCAGCAGCGTGGCCGGGACAGGAGTCATGGGTGGCTACACCTTC. Its protein product is CASSVAGTGVMGGYTF. Complete variable domain (other parts from reference TRBV7-8 and TRBJ1-2): GAGVSQSPRYKVAKRGQDVALRCDPISGHVSLFWYQQALGQGPEFLTYFQNEAQLDKSGLPSDRFFAERPEGSVSTLKIQRTQQEDSAVYLCASSVAGTGVMGGYTFGSGTRLTVV.